This T cell receptor (beta chain) was recovered during a study of T-cell memory formation after mild COVID-19. At the level of the study: Each donor largely had its own TCR clusters.

Constant-segment primers and 5'RACE yielded cDNA libraries for TCR alpha and TCR beta, each carrying sample barcodes and UMIs. TCRdb reprocessed the 5' RACE reads with MiXCR, giving one entry per CDR3 protein. Of tens of thousands of distinct CDR3 sequences in the sample, around 6.3% were seen once. This clonotype was seen many times. V gave up 0 bases and J gave up 0 bases, with 9 bases separating them. Germline V gene sequence: CDR1 MNHNS, CDR2 SASEGT. The CDR3 has 17 residues. V usage is TRBV6-1 and J usage is TRBJ2-6; D not resolved. The sequence was collected from an adult who had mild COVID-19 (a few samples of this study predate the infection). Cell type and time point are not known. Material: PBMCs or a T cell subset sorted from them (not recorded which). The CDR3 protein is CASSEALWVSGANVLTF. The CDR3 bases are TGTGCCAGCAGTGAAGCGCTGTGGGTCTCTGGGGCCAACGTCCTGACTTTC.